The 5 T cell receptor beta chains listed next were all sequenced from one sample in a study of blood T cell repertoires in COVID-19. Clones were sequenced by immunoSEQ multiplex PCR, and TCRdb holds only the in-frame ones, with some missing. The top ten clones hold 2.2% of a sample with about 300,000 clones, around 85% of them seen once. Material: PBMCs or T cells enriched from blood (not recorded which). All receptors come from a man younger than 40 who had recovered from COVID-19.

The CDR3 nucleotides are TGTGCCAGCAGCTTCAACAGGGGGTACGGAAACACCATATATTTT. This gives the protein CASSFNRGYGNTIYF. The gene calls are TRBV5-4 and TRBJ1-3; 8 bases align to TRBD1. CDR1 is SGHNT, CDR2 YYREEE, per germline (reference sequence). The CDR3 is 15 residues long. Trimming cost V 2 bases and J 4 bases; bases outside gene matches: 5.

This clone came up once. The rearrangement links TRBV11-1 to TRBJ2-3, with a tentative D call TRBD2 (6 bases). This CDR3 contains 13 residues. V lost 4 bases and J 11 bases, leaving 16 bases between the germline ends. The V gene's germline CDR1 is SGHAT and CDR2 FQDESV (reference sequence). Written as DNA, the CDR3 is TGTGCCAGCAGCTGGGGTGGGGGGACGGAGCAGTATTTT. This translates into CASSWGGGTEQYF.

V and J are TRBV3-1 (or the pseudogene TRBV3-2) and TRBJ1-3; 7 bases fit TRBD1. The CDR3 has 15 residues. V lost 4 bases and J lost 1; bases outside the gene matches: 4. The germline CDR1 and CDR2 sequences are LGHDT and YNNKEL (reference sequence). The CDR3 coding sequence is TGTGCCAGCAGCCCCACGACAGGGTCTGGAAACACCATATATTTT. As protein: CASSPTTGSGNTIYF.

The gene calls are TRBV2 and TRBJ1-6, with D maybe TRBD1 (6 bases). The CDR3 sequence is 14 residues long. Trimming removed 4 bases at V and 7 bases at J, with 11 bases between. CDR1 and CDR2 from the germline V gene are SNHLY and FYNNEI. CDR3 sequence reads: CASSVGQDNSPLHF. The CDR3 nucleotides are TGTGCCAGCAGTGTGGGACAAGACAATTCACCCCTCCACTTT.

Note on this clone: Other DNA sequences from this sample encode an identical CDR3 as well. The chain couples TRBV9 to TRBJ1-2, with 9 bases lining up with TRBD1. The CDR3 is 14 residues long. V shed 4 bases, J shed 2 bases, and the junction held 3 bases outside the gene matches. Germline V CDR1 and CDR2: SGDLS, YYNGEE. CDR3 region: CASSTGQGNYGYTF. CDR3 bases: TGTGCCAGCAGCACGGGACAGGGAAACTATGGCTACACCTTC.